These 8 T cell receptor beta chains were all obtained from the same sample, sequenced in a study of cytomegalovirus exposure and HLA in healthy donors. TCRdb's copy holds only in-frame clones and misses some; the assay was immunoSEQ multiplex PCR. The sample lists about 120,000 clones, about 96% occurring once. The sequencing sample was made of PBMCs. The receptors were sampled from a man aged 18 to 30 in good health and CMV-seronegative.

The CDR3 sequence: CASSQDAGDDEKLFF. CDR3 bases: TGTGCCAGCAGCCAAGATGCAGGGGACGATGAAAAACTGTTTTTT. The chain has TRBV4-2 and TRBJ1-4; D is perhaps TRBD1 (6 bases). V was pared by 0 bases and J by 6 bases, with 11 bases between. The CDR3 sequence is 15 residues long. Germline V gene lookup returns CDR1 LGHNA and CDR2 YNFKEQ.

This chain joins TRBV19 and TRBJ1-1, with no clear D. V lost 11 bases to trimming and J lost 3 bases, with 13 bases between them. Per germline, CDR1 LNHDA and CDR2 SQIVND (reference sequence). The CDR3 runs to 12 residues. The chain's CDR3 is CASSGRDTEAFF. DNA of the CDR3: TGTGCCTCCTCGGGGAGGGACACTGAAGCTTTCTTT.

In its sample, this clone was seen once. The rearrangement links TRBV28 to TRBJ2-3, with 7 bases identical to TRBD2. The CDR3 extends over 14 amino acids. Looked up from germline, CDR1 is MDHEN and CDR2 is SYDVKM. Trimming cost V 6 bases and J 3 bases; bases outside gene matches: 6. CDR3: CASSLTSRTDTQYF. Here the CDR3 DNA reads TGTGCCAGCAGCCTGACTAGCCGGACAGATACGCAGTATTTT.

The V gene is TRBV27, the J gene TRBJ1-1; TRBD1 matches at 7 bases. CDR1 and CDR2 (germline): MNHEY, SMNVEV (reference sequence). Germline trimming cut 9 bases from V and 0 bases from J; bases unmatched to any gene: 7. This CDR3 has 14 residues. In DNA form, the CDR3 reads TGTGCCAGTAGTCCAGGGGGAGTGAACACTGAAGCTTTCTTT. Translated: CASSPGGVNTEAFF.

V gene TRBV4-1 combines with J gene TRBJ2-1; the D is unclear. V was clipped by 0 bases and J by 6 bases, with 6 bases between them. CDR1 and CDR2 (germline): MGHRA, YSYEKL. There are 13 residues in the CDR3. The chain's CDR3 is CASSQDIPNEQFF. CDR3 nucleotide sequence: TGCGCCAGCAGCCAAGATATCCCCAATGAGCAGTTCTTC.

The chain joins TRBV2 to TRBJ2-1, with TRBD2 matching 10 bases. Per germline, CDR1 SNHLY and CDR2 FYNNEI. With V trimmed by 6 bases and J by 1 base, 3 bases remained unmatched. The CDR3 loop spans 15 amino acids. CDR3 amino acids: CASRIAGGSYNEQFF. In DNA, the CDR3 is TGTGCCAGCAGGATAGCGGGAGGATCCTACAATGAGCAGTTCTTC.

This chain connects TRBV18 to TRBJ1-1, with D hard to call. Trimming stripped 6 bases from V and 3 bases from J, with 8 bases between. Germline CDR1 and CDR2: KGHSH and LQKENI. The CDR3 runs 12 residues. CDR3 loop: CASSLGDTEAFF. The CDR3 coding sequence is TGTGCCAGCTCCCTCGGGGACACTGAAGCTTTCTTT.

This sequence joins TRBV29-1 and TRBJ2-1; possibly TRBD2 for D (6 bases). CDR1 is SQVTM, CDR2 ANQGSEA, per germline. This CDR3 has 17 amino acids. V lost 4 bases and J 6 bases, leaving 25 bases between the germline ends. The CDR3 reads CSVVGLLGSGTRNEQFF. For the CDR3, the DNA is TGCAGCGTTGTGGGCCTCTTGGGTAGCGGAACCCGCAATGAGCAGTTCTTC.